This TCR beta chain was identified in a study of vaccination and CD4 T cells after COVID-19. The Oncomine TCR Beta short-read assay sequenced DNA from cultured CD4+ T cells. TCRdb re-analysed the PCR reads in MiXCR, keeping a single row per CDR3 protein. The table includes around 19,000 distinct CDR3 sequences, roughly 51% detected once. This clonotype has only a few counts. What it binds is unknown. Treatment given: roughly 10-day PBMC culture with coronavirus spike peptide pools or control peptides (ViraFEST assay). The V gene end was trimmed by 7 bases and the J gene end by 6 bases; junction bases not matched to a gene: 15. CDR1 is SGHVS, CDR2 FQNEAQ, per germline. The CDR3 length is 16 residues.

V usage is TRBV7-8 and J usage is TRBJ1-1; 9 bases match TRBD1. The sequenced sample was CD4+ T cells from blood, cultured in vitro. The TCR sequence derives from a human donor who had recovered from COVID-19. The CDR3 DNA follows: TGTGCCAGCACACACCTCCTGACAGGGGGGGCCCCTGAAGCTTTCTTT. Amino acids: CASTHLLTGGAPEAFF.